This TCR beta chain was sequenced in a study of glioma-infiltrating T cells after dendritic cell vaccination. Study-wide context: Samples are from glioblastoma patients in Phase I and II dendritic cell vaccine trials. Between about 2002 and 2013, patients got autologous tumor lysate-pulsed dendritic cell vaccines. Study results and caveats: Higher TCR clonality did not directly relate to longer survival.

About this clone: Its antigen is still unknown.

Input was 1.5 to 2.5 ug genomic DNA, or all available if less. Measured with immunoSEQ multiplex PCR; TCRdb has only the in-frame clones, and not every one. This sample has approximately 85,000 clones; less than 85% occur once, and the top ten carry 8.5%. Time point denoted: after dendritic cell vaccination, including at tumor progression/relapse. Specimen: blood, collected after dendritic cell vaccination. This receptor was obtained from a human donor with glioblastoma.

The CDR3 bases are TGTGCCAGCAGTGTCACAGGGGAATCCAACTATGGCTACACCTTC. This codes for CASSVTGESNYGYTF. This chain uses TRBV2 with TRBJ1-2, with TRBD1 matching over 7 bases. V trimming: 4 bases; J trimming: 2 bases; junction bases outside the gene matches: 7. From germline, CDR1 is SNHLY and CDR2 FYNNEI. CDR3 size: 15 residues.